The 3 T cell receptor beta chains below all came from one sample that was sequenced in a study of blood T cell repertoires in COVID-19. Measured with immunoSEQ multiplex PCR; TCRdb has only the in-frame clones, and not every one. Found here are 120,000 or so clones, around 86% of them singletons; the top ten hold roughly 10%. Sample: peripheral blood. Receptor source: a man aged 55-75 years with acute or convalescent COVID-19.

The J gene is TRBJ2-7, the V gene TRBV30; 11 nucleotides match TRBD1. CDR3 size: 15 residues. Germline CDR1 and CDR2: GTSNPN and SVGIG (reference sequence). The V and J ends lost 3 bases and 4 bases, in that order; junction bases with no gene match: 8. The CDR3 coding sequence is TGTGCCTGGAGCCCCCGGGACAGGGGGATGTACGAGCAGTACTTC. This encodes CAWSPRDRGMYEQYF.

This clone was seen just once. The genes are TRBV19 and TRBJ1-2; 8 nucleotides line up with TRBD1. The V gene's germline CDR1 is LNHDA and CDR2 SQIVND (reference sequence). V lost 5 bases and J lost 7; bases outside the gene matches: 6. The CDR3 covers 13 residues. This CDR3 reads CASSSRTGFGYTF. CDR3 sequence (DNA): TGTGCCAGTAGTTCCAGGACAGGGTTTGGCTACACCTTC.

This clone was recorded a few times. The chain has TRBV10-1 and TRBJ1-5, with 9 bases that match TRBD1. Germline V CDR1 and CDR2: WNHNN, SYGVQD (reference sequence). The CDR3 covers 14 residues. J lost 6 bases, V lost 8 bases, and 8 bases had no gene match. The CDR3 nucleotides read TGCGCCAGCCGCCGGGACAGGGTTCCTCAGCCCCAGCATTTT. It is translated as CASRRDRVPQPQHF.